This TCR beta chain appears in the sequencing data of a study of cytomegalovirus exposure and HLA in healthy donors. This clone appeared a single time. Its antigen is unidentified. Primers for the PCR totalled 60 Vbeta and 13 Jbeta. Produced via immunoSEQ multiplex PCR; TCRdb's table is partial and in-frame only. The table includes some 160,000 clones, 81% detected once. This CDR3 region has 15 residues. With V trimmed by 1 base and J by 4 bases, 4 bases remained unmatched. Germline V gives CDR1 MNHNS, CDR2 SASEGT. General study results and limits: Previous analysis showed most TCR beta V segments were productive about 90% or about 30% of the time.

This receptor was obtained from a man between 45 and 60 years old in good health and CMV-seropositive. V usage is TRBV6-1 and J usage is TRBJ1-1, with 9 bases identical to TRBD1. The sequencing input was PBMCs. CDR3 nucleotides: TGTGCCAGCAGTGAAGGTGGACAGGGGACCACTGAAGCTTTCTTT. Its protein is CASSEGGQGTTEAFF.